This T cell receptor (beta chain) was obtained from a study of cytomegalovirus exposure and HLA in healthy donors. The protocol was immunoSEQ multiplex PCR, while the TCRdb copy is restricted to in-frame clones and leaves out a portion. The sample shows some 170,000 clones, roughly 86% of them seen only once. The length of the CDR3 is 16 residues. Germline V gives CDR1 MNHEY, CDR2 SMNVEV (reference sequence). The J segment lost 2 bases and the V segment lost 3 bases, leaving 9 bases of the junction unmatched. V gene TRBV27 combines with J gene TRBJ1-2, with TRBD1 matching 7 bases. The sample comprised PBMCs. This sequence was found in a man between 18 and 29 years old in good health and CMV-seropositive. The CDR3 DNA reads as TGTGCCAGCAGTTTTATTTTTGGGACAGAGAACTATGGCTACACCTTC. The encoded protein is CASSFIFGTENYGYTF.